The clone carrying this TCR beta chain was seen many times. What it binds is unknown. The data originate from a study of CD8 T cells in ankylosing spondylitis. Study observations and caveats: Made up of 7 to 9 highly homologous variants, a TCR beta motif appeared characteristic of ankylosing spondylitis blood. Clones linked to disease were reported to show significant enrichment in matched ankylosing spondylitis synovial fluid.

A quantitative 5'-RACE method, one with molecular barcodes, was used to make TCR beta libraries. TCRdb re-analysed the 5' RACE reads in MiXCR, keeping a single row per CDR3 protein. The sample lists around 490,000 distinct CDR3 sequences, about 5.2% occurring once. The CDR3 runs to 12 residues. After removal of 4 bases from V and 6 bases from J, the junction contained 3 bases not matched to a gene. Germline CDR1 is SGHDT and CDR2 is YYEEEE. This TCR was recovered from a male donor with ankylosing spondylitis. This rearrangement joins TRBV5-6 to TRBJ2-7, with TRBD1 identical over 8 bases. Sequencing used blood, either unsorted or a sorted T cell fraction (not recorded which). In DNA form, the CDR3 reads TGTGCCAGCAGCCCAGGACAGGGCGAGCAGTACTTC. Its protein is CASSPGQGEQYF.